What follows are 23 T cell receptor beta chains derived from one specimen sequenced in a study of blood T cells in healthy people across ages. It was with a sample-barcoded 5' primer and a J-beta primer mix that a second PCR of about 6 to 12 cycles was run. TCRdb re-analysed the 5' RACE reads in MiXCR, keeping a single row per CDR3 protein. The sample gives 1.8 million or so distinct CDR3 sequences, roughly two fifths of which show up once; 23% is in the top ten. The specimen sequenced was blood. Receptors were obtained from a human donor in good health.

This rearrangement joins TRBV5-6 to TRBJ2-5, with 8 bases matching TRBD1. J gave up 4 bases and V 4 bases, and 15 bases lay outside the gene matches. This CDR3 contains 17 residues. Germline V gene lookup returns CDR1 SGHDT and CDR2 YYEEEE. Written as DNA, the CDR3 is TGTGCCAGCAGCGAAACTCACAGGGGGAATTTGGCAGAGACCCAGTACTTC. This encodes CASSETHRGNLAETQYF.

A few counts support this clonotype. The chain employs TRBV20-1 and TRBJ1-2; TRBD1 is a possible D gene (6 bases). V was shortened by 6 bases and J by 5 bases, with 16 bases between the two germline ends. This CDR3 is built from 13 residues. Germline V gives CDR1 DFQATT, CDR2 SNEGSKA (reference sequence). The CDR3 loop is CSATKDSEYGYTF. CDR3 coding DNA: TGCAGTGCAACCAAGGACAGCGAATATGGCTACACCTTC.

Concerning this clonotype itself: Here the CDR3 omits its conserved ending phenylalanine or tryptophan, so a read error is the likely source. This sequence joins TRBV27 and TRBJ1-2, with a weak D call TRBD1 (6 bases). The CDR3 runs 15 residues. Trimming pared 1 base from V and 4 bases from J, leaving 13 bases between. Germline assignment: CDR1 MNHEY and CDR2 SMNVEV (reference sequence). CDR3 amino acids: CASSLLIGGLYGYTV. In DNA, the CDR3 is TGTGCCAGCAGTTTATTGATAGGGGGTCTCTATGGCTACACCGTC.

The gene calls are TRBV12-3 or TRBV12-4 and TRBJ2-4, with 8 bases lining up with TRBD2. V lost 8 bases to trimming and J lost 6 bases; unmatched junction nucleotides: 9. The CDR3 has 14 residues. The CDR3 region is CASENSGAPNIQYF. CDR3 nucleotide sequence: TGTGCCAGCGAGAATAGCGGGGCGCCAAACATTCAGTACTTC.

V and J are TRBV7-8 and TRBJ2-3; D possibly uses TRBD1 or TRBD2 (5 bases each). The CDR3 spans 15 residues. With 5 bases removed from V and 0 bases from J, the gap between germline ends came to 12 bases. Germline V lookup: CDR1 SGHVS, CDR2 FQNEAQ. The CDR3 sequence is CASSIQEASTDTQYF. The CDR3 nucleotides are TGTGCCAGCAGCATACAGGAGGCGAGCACAGATACGCAGTATTTT.

The chain's CDR3 is CASSWGQGALSLHF. In DNA, the CDR3 is TGTGCCAGCAGCTGGGGACAGGGGGCTCTCTCCCTCCACTTT. The rearrangement joins TRBV7-9 to TRBJ1-6; 12 nucleotides line up with TRBD1. The length of the CDR3 is 14 residues. Germline V lookup: CDR1 SEHNR, CDR2 FQNEAQ (reference sequence). Unmatched junction bases numbered 6, after V lost 4 bases and J lost 14 bases.

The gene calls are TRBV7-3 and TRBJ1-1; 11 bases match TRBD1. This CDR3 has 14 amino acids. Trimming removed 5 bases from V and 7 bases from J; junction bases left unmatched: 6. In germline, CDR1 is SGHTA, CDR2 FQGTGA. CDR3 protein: CASSPTGTGGEAFF. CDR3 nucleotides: TGTGCCAGCAGCCCGACCGGGACAGGGGGTGAAGCTTTCTTT.

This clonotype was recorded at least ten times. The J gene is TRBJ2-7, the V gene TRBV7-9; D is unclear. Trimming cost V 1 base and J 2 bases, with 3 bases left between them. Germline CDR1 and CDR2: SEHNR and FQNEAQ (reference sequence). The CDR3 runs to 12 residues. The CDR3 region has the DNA TGTGCCAGCAGCTTAGTTCCCTACGAGCAGTACTTC. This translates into CASSLVPYEQYF.

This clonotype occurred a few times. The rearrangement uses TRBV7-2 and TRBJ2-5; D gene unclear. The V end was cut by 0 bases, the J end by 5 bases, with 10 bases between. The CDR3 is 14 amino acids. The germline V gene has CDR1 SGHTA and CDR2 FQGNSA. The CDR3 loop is CASSLAPGRETQYF. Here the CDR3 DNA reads TGTGCCAGCAGCTTAGCGCCGGGCCGGGAGACCCAGTACTTC.

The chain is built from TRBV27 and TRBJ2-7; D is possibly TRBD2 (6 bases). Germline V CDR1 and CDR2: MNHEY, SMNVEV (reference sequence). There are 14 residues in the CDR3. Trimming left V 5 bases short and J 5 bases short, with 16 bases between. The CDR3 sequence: CASSLPGTGDEQYF. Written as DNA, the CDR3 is TGTGCCAGCAGTCTACCCGGGACGGGGGACGAGCAGTACTTC.

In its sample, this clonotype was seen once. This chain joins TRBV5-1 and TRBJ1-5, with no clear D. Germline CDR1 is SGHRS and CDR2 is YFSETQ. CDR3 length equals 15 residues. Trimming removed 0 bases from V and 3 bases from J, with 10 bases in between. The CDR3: CASSLDGLHNQPQHF. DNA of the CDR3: TGCGCCAGCAGCTTGGATGGGTTGCACAATCAGCCCCAGCATTTT.

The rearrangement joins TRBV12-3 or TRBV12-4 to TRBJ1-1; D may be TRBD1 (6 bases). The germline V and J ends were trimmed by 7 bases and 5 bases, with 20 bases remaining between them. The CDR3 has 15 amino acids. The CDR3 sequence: CASNLMLGGRTEAFF. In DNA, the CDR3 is TGTGCCAGCAATCTGATGTTGGGGGGGCGAACTGAAGCTTTCTTT.

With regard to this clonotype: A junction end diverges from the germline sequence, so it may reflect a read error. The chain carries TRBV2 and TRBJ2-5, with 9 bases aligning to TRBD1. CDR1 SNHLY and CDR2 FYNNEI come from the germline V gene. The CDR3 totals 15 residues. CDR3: CGSVGTGWDQETQYF. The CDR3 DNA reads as TGTGGCAGCGTCGGGACAGGGTGGGACCAAGAGACCCAGTACTTC.

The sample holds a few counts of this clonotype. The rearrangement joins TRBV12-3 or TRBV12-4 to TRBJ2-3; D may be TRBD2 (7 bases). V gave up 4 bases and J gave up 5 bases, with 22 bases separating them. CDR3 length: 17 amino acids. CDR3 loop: CASSSTSGGLLGDTQYF. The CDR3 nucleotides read TGTGCCAGCAGTTCCACCTCCGGGGGGCTCCTAGGAGATACGCAGTATTTT.

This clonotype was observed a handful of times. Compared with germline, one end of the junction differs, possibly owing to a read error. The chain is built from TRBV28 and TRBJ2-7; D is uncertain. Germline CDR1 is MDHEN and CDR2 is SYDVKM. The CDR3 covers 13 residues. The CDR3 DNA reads TGTGTCAGCAGTTTCGACACGAGCTACGAGCAGTACTTC. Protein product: CVSSFDTSYEQYF.

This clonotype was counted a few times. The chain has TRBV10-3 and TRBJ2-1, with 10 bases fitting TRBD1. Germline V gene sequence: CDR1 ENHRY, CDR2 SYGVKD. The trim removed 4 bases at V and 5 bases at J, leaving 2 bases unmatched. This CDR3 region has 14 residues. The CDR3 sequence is CAISGGTGDNEQFF. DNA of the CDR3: TGTGCCATCAGTGGTGGGACAGGGGACAATGAGCAGTTCTTC.

The CDR3 DNA follows: TGTGCCAGCACCCACCCTCTCACCACAGATACGCAGTATTTT. Translated: CASTHPLTTDTQYF. The chain has TRBV7-9 and TRBJ2-3; no definite D call. CDR1 is SEHNR, CDR2 FQNEAQ, per germline (reference sequence). Trimming pared 7 bases from V and 2 bases from J, leaving 13 bases between. The CDR3 is 14 residues long. Full variable domain (remainder filled in from reference TRBV7-9 and TRBJ2-3): DTGVSQNPRHKITKRGQNVTFRCDPISEHNRLYWYRQTLGQGPEFLTYFQNEAQLEKSRLLSDRFSAERPKGSFSTLEIQRTEQGDSAMYLCASTHPLTTDTQYFGPGTRLTVL.

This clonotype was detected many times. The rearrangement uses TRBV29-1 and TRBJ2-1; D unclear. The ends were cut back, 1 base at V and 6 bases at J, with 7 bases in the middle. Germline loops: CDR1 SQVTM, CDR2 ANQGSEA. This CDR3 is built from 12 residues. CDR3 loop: CSVEGSANEQFF. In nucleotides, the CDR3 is TGCAGCGTTGAAGGGAGCGCCAATGAGCAGTTCTTC.

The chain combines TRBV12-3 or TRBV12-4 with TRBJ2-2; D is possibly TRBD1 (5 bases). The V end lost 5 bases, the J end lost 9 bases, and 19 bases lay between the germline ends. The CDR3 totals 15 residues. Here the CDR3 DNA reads TGTGCCAGCAGTCCTCCTGGGGCCCGAATTTGGGAGCTGTTTTTT. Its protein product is CASSPPGARIWELFF.

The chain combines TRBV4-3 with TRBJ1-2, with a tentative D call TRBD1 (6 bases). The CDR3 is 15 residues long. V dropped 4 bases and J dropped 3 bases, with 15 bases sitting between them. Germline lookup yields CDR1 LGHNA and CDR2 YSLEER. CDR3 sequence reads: CASSLHPGHDYGYTF. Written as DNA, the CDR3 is TGCGCCAGCAGCCTCCATCCGGGACATGACTATGGCTACACCTTC.

The CDR3 here is CASSPSSGGNQPQHF. DNA for the CDR3: TGCGCCAGCAGCCCGTCTTCGGGGGGTAATCAGCCCCAGCATTTT. The chain combines TRBV5-1 with TRBJ1-5; maybe TRBD1 (5 bases). From germline, CDR1 is SGHRS and CDR2 YFSETQ. V was cut by 4 bases and J by 4 bases, with 15 bases left in between. The CDR3 consists of 15 residues.

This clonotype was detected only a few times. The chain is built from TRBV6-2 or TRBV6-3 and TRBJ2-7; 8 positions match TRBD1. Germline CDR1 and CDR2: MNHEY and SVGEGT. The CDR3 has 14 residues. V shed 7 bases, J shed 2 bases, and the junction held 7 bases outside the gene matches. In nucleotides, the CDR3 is TGTGCCAGCACCCCGGGACAGGTACCCTACGAGCAGTACTTC. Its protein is CASTPGQVPYEQYF.

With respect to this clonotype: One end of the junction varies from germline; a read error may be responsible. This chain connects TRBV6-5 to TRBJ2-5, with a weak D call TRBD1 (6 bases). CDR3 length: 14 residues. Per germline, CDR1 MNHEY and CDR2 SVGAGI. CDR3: CAGSPDRYQETQYF. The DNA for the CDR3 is TGTGCCGGCAGTCCCGACAGGTACCAAGAGACCCAGTACTTC.